The next 18 T cell receptor beta chains were all read from a single sample in a study of blood T cells in healthy people across ages. With a J-beta primer mix and a sample-barcoded 5' primer, a second PCR ran roughly 6 to 11 cycles. TCRdb called the 5' RACE reads again in MiXCR, with one record for every CDR3 protein. The table includes 1.5 million to 2 million distinct CDR3 sequences, approximately 40% detected once. The sample consisted of blood. The receptors shown here come from a human donor in good health.

V is TRBV5-6 and J is TRBJ1-2; D call uncertain. The CDR3 runs to 15 residues. The V and J ends lost 0 bases and 3 bases respectively, with 12 bases between them. Germline CDR1 and CDR2: SGHDT and YYEEEE. This chain's CDR3 is CASSLETVIDYGYTF. The CDR3 DNA follows: TGTGCCAGCAGCTTGGAAACAGTAATCGACTATGGCTACACCTTC.

This clonotype was seen only a few times. The chain is built from TRBV4-2 and TRBJ2-1, with TRBD2 identical over 11 bases. Per germline, CDR1 LGHNA and CDR2 YNFKEQ. V was clipped by 2 bases and J by 7 bases; unmatched bases: 13. The CDR3 consists of 18 residues. In DNA form, the CDR3 reads TGTGCCAGCAGCCAACTACCGGGGGGGACTAGCGGTTTTAATGAGCAGTTCTTC. Residues: CASSQLPGGTSGFNEQFF.

The chain employs TRBV20-1 and TRBJ2-6; 7 positions agree with TRBD1. Per the germline V gene, CDR1 is DFQATT and CDR2 is SNEGSKA (reference sequence). J gave up 0 bases and V 3 bases, and 5 bases lay outside the gene matches. The CDR3 spans 16 residues. CDR3 in amino acids: CSASITGVSGANVLTF. As DNA, the CDR3 is TGCAGTGCTAGTATAACAGGGGTCTCTGGGGCCAACGTCCTGACTTTC.

This clonotype occurred a few times. The rearrangement uses TRBV20-1 and TRBJ2-1; 8 bases match TRBD2. Germline CDR1 is DFQATT and CDR2 is SNEGSKA (reference sequence). CDR3 length: 14 amino acids. The V segment lost 3 bases and the J segment 8 bases; nucleotides outside the gene matches: 9. Written as DNA, the CDR3 is TGCAGTGCTAGCGGGGGGGCATCGGTCGATGAGCAGTTCTTC. It encodes CSASGGASVDEQFF.

The chain links TRBV28 to TRBJ1-4; no firm D call. V lost 5 bases and J lost 8, with 15 bases in between. This CDR3 has 14 residues. The germline V gene has CDR1 MDHEN and CDR2 SYDVKM. The CDR3: CASSLSGVDEKLFF. The CDR3 DNA is TGTGCCAGCAGTCTATCAGGCGTTGACGAAAAACTGTTTTTT.

The J gene is TRBJ2-6, the V gene TRBV29-1; the D call may be TRBD1 or TRBD2 (5 bases each). The ends were cut back, 1 base at V and 0 bases at J, with 10 bases in the middle. This CDR3 region has 16 residues. The germline V gene encodes CDR1 SQVTM and CDR2 ANQGSEA. In DNA form, the CDR3 reads TGCAGCGTTGAAGGGGACCGTAGCTCTGGGGCCAACGTCCTGACTTTC. Its translation: CSVEGDRSSGANVLTF.

This sequence joins TRBV29-1 and TRBJ2-6; tentatively, D is TRBD2 (6 bases). CDR3 length: 15 residues. Germline lookup yields CDR1 SQVTM and CDR2 ANQGSEA. Trimming took off 1 base at V and 4 bases at J, with 11 bases between the two ends. CDR3 DNA sequence: TGCAGCGTTGAAGGTGGAGGGCCCGGGGCCAACGTCCTGACTTTC. This gives the protein CSVEGGGPGANVLTF.

The DNA for the CDR3 is TGTGCCACCAGTACGGGACAGGGCAATCAGCCCCAGCATTTT. The encoded protein is CATSTGQGNQPQHF. The rearrangement links TRBV24-1 to TRBJ1-5, with TRBD1 matching over 8 bases. With 6 bases clipped from V and 2 bases from J, the junction kept 2 bases outside the gene matches. Per germline, CDR1 KGHDR and CDR2 SFDVKD. The length of the CDR3 is 14 residues.

This rearrangement joins TRBV2 to TRBJ2-3, with D perhaps TRBD2 (6 bases). Germline lookup yields CDR1 SNHLY and CDR2 FYNNEI. Trimming took off 8 bases at V and 1 base at J, with 13 bases between the two ends. The CDR3 spans 14 residues. Here the CDR3 DNA reads TGTGCCAGCTCTTGGCGGGGCGGCACAGATACGCAGTATTTT. It specifies CASSWRGGTDTQYF.

The chain is built from TRBV5-1 and TRBJ2-2; a possible D gene is TRBD1 (5 bases). CDR3 length equals 15 residues. Trimming removed 5 bases at V and 0 bases at J, with 11 bases between. CDR1 and CDR2 from the germline V gene are SGHRS and YFSETQ. The CDR3 sequence: CASRQVYANTGELFF. The CDR3 DNA sequence: TGCGCCAGCAGACAGGTTTACGCGAACACCGGGGAGCTGTTTTTT.

This clonotype has more than one count but fewer than ten. This chain links TRBV2 with TRBJ2-7; no definite D call. V lost 6 bases, J lost 3 bases, and 12 bases lay in between. The CDR3 is 13 amino acids. Germline V gene data show CDR1 as SNHLY and CDR2 as FYNNEI. CDR3 in DNA: TGTGCCAGCAGATCGGACGGTCTCTACGAGCAGTACTTC. Amino acids: CASRSDGLYEQYF.

V is TRBV4-1 and J is TRBJ2-7; the D gene is possibly TRBD2 (7 bases). The assigned J gene may be wrong: the sequence end matches TRBJ2-5 better. Germline values: CDR1 MGHRA, CDR2 YSYEKL. The CDR3 has 15 amino acids. CDR3 DNA: TGCGCCAGCAGACATCGGGGGGCCCCCCGAGAGACCCAGTACTTC. Protein sequence: CASRHRGAPRETQYF.

The rearrangement uses TRBV7-2 and TRBJ2-4; tentative D call: TRBD1 (6 bases). There are 15 residues in the CDR3. The germline V gene encodes CDR1 SGHTA and CDR2 FQGNSA. The V gene lost 1 base and the J gene lost 6 bases, with 13 bases spanning the gap. The CDR3 region is CASSLVSDSGNIQYF. The CDR3 nucleotides read TGTGCCAGCAGCTTAGTATCGGACAGTGGAAACATTCAGTACTTC.

This clonotype was seen many times. The chain is built from TRBV20-1 and TRBJ2-6; D gene ambiguous. This CDR3 is built from 15 residues. Germline lookup yields CDR1 DFQATT and CDR2 SNEGSKA (reference sequence). Trimming removed 6 bases from V and 0 bases from J, with 12 bases in between. The CDR3 here is CSARPVGSGANVLTF. In DNA, the CDR3 is TGCAGTGCCAGACCTGTCGGCTCTGGGGCCAACGTCCTGACTTTC.

This clonotype was seen more than once but under ten times. One end of the junction does not line up with germline, which may come from a read error. The rearrangement joins TRBV4-2 to TRBJ1-2; 7 bases agree with TRBD1. CDR3 length equals 14 residues. CDR1 is LGHNA, CDR2 YNFKEQ, per germline. CDR3 DNA: TGTGCCAGCAGGCAAGCTGAGAGGGGGCGAGGCTACACCTTC. Protein: CASRQAERGRGYTF.

The J gene is TRBJ2-3, the V gene TRBV5-6, with D possibly matching TRBD1 (5 bases). V lost 1 base, J lost 0 bases, and 9 bases lay in between. CDR3 size: 15 residues. Looked up from germline, CDR1 is SGHDT and CDR2 is YYEEEE. For the CDR3, the DNA is TGTGCCAGCAGCTTGCGGACATACAGCACAGATACGCAGTATTTT. This sequence encodes CASSLRTYSTDTQYF.

There are a few counts of this clonotype. The chain links TRBV4-3 to TRBJ2-7; D might be TRBD2 (7 bases). The tail of the sequence fits TRBJ2-5 better, so the J call may be wrong. Looked up from germline, CDR1 is LGHNA and CDR2 is YSLEER. The length of the CDR3 is 15 residues. The CDR3 coding sequence is TGCGCCAGCAGCCAAGGAGTCGGGGGGCGGGAGACCCAGTACTTC. Amino acids: CASSQGVGGRETQYF.

V and J are TRBV7-2 and TRBJ2-5, with 9 bases aligning to TRBD2. This CDR3 comprises 14 residues. With V trimmed by 3 bases and J by 3 bases, 2 bases remained unmatched. Germline CDR1 reads SGHTA; CDR2 reads FQGNSA. The CDR3 sequence is CTSSFQRGEETQYF. The CDR3 DNA is TGTACCAGCAGCTTCCAGCGGGGGGAAGAGACCCAGTACTTC.